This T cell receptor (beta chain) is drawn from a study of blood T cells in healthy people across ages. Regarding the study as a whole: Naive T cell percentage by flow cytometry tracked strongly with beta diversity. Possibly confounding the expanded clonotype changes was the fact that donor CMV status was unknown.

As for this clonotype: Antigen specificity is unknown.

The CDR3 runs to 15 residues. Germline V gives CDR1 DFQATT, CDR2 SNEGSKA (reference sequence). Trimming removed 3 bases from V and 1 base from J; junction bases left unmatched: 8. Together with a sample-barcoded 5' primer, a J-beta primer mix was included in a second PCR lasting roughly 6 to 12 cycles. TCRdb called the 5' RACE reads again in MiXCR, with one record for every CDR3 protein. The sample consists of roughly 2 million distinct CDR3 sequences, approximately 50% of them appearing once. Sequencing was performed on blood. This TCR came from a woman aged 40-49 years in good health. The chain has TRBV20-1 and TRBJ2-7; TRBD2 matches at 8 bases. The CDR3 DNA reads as TGCAGTGCTAGGGCTGGCGGGGGGTCGTCCTACGAGCAGTACTTC. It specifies CSARAGGGSSYEQYF.